This record covers a single T cell receptor beta chain. The record originates from a study of radiation and T cells in renal cell carcinoma. Clones were read by immunoSEQ multiplex PCR, and TCRdb kept only the in-frame ones, dropping some. The top ten hold about 12% of the sample, which has roughly 130,000 clones, more than 70% seen once. Time point of the sample: baseline pretreatment blood. The sample's treatment: 15 Gy SBRT to primary tumor, nephrectomy 4 weeks later. This clonotype originated in a woman aged 50 to 60 with renal cell carcinoma. The material sequenced was blood, taken from a patient whose treatment included radiotherapy and nephrectomy.

The CDR3 here is CASGGNTIYF. In DNA, the CDR3 is TGTGCCAGCGGCGGAAACACCATATATTTT. The V gene is TRBV6-1, the J gene TRBJ1-3, with D hard to call. CDR1 is MNHNS, CDR2 SASEGT, per germline. The V end was cut by 8 bases, the J end by 4 bases, with 3 bases between. The CDR3 totals 10 residues.